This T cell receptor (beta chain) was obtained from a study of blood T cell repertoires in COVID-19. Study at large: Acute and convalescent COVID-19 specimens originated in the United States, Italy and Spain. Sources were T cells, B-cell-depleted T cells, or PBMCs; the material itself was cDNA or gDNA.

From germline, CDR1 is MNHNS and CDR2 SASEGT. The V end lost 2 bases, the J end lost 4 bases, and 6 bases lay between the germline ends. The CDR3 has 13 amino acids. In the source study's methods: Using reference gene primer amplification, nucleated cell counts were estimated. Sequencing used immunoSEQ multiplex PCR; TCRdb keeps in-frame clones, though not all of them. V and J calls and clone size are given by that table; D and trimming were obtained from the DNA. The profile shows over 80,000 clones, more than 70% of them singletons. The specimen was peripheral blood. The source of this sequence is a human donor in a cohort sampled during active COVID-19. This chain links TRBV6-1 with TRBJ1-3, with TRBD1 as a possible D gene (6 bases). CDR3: CASSEQGGNTIYF. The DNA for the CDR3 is TGTGCCAGCAGTGAACAGGGGGGAAACACCATATATTTT.